Shown below are 19 T cell receptor beta chains from a single sample sequenced in a study of blood T cell repertoires in COVID-19. Sequencing used immunoSEQ multiplex PCR; TCRdb keeps in-frame clones, though not all of them. The sample shows just over 65,000 clones, 86% of them seen only once. Sample: peripheral blood. All receptors derive from a man aged 25 to 40 with acute or convalescent COVID-19.

The V and J genes are TRBV2 and TRBJ2-4, with D unresolved. Germline loops: CDR1 SNHLY, CDR2 FYNNEI. The germline V and J ends were trimmed by 4 bases and 0 bases, with 16 bases remaining between them. This CDR3 contains 17 residues. The CDR3 DNA sequence: TGTGCCAGCAGTGCGGAGACCATAAGACTAGCCAAAAACATTCAGTACTTC. Translated, it gives CASSAETIRLAKNIQYF.

V usage is TRBV18 and J usage is TRBJ1-1; perhaps TRBD1 as D (5 bases). The CDR3 loop spans 14 amino acids. CDR1 is KGHSH, CDR2 LQKENI, per germline. Trimming stripped 3 bases from V and 1 base from J, with 9 bases between. The CDR3 region is CASSPGRQNTEAFF. The CDR3 region has the DNA TGTGCCAGCTCACCGGGGCGGCAGAACACTGAAGCTTTCTTT. The full variable domain, with the rest looked up from reference TRBV18 and TRBJ1-1, is NAGVMQNPRHLVRRRGQEARLRCSPMKGHSHVYWYRQLPEEGLKFMVYLQKENIIDESGMPKERFSAEFPKEGPSILRIQQVVRGDSAAYFCASSPGRQNTEAFFGQGTRLTVV.

The chain has TRBV18 and TRBJ2-7, with 7 bases aligning to TRBD1. This CDR3 is built from 17 residues. With 3 bases clipped from V and 3 bases from J, the junction kept 14 bases outside the gene matches. Germline loops: CDR1 KGHSH, CDR2 LQKENI. Written as DNA, the CDR3 is TGTGCCAGCTCACCCCGGAAGCTAGGACAGGCCTTCTACGAGCAGTACTTC. Amino acids: CASSPRKLGQAFYEQYF.

The chain is built from TRBV9 and TRBJ2-3, with 12 bases that match TRBD2. Germline CDR1 reads SGDLS; CDR2 reads YYNGEE. Trimming took 5 bases from V and 1 from J; bases not matched to a gene: 5. This CDR3 comprises 16 residues. The CDR3 coding sequence is TGTGCCAGCAGTGACGGACTAGCGGGGCGCACAGATACGCAGTATTTT. Protein: CASSDGLAGRTDTQYF.

The V call is TRBV15, the J call TRBJ2-5; D is ambiguous. CDR1 and CDR2 from the germline V gene are LNHNV and YYDKDF (reference sequence). The CDR3 is 11 amino acids. V lost 3 bases and J 5 bases, leaving 4 bases between the germline ends. The CDR3 spells CATSRRETQYF. The CDR3 DNA reads TGTGCCACCAGCAGGAGGGAGACCCAGTACTTC. The whole variable domain, remainder taken from reference TRBV15 and TRBJ2-5, is DAMVIQNPRYQVTQFGKPVTLSCSQTLNHNVMYWYQQKSSQAPKLLFHYYDKDFNNEADTPDNFQSRRPNTSFCFLDIRSPGLGDTAMYLCATSRRETQYFGPGTRLLVL.

The chain has TRBV7-9 and TRBJ2-2; 9 bases align to TRBD2. The germline CDR1 and CDR2 sequences are SEHNR and FQNEAQ (reference sequence). The trim removed 10 bases at V and 9 bases at J, leaving 21 bases unmatched. The CDR3 runs to 17 residues. For the CDR3, the DNA is TGTGCCACCCGCCCGCCAATAGCGGGAGATTGGTGGAGGGAGCTGTTTTTT. This gives the protein CATRPPIAGDWWRELFF.

Only one count was recorded for this clone. This chain uses TRBV27 with TRBJ2-1, with TRBD1 identical over 9 bases. The germline V gene encodes CDR1 MNHEY and CDR2 SMNVEV (reference sequence). This CDR3 has 16 residues. Losses at the gene ends were 3 bases for V and 9 bases for J; bases not matched to a gene: 12. The CDR3 nucleotides are TGTGCCAGCAGTTTGACTCCGGGACAGGGCGTCGGTGAGCAGTTCTTC. It translates to CASSLTPGQGVGEQFF.

This clone occurred a few times. This chain links TRBV5-1 with TRBJ2-3; weak D call: TRBD1 (5 bases). The CDR3 extends over 14 amino acids. The germline V gene has CDR1 SGHRS and CDR2 YFSETQ. The V end lost 4 bases, the J end lost 2 bases, and 11 bases lay between the germline ends. The CDR3 here is CASSMTASTDTQYF. The CDR3 DNA reads as TGCGCCAGCAGCATGACAGCCTCCACAGATACGCAGTATTTT.

The chain uses TRBV6-5 and TRBJ2-7, with 8 bases fitting TRBD2. This CDR3 is 15 amino acids long. The V and J ends lost 0 bases and 2 bases, in that order; junction bases with no gene match: 3. Germline V gene sequence: CDR1 MNHEY, CDR2 SVGAGI. CDR3 nucleotide sequence: TGTGCCAGCAGTTACTCGACTAGCGCTGCCTACGAGCAGTACTTC. This codes for CASSYSTSAAYEQYF.

As regards this clone: This sample also contains other DNA sequences that code for the same CDR3. The chain links TRBV3-1 (or the pseudogene TRBV3-2) to TRBJ1-5; D is uncertain. The V end lost 3 bases, the J end lost 0 bases, and 6 bases lay between the germline ends. The CDR3 is made up of 14 amino acids. Looked up from germline, CDR1 is LGHDT and CDR2 is YNNKEL (reference sequence). CDR3 bases: TGTGCCAGCAGCCATCGGGATAGCAATCAGCCCCAGCATTTT. It specifies CASSHRDSNQPQHF.

Only one count was recorded for this clone. The chain is built from TRBV7-9 and TRBJ2-1; possible D gene TRBD1, 6 bases. Germline CDR1 and CDR2: SEHNR and FQNEAQ (reference sequence). Trimming removed 7 bases at V and 9 bases at J, with 13 bases between. The CDR3 contains 12 residues. CDR3 coding DNA: TGTGCCAGCACCCCCCAGGGGACTGAGCAGTTCTTC. Translated: CASTPQGTEQFF.

The chain carries TRBV5-4 and TRBJ2-7; D might be TRBD2 (6 bases). CDR1 and CDR2 (germline): SGHNT, YYREEE (reference sequence). Between the trimmed V and J ends, which lost 5 bases and 4 bases, there was a span of 10 bases. The CDR3 totals 12 residues. CDR3 coding DNA: TGTGCCAGCAGTTGGAGGGGATACGAGCAGTACTTC. Translation: CASSWRGYEQYF.

The chain has TRBV19 and TRBJ1-1, with D unclear. The CDR3 is made up of 13 amino acids. Trimming pared 3 bases from V and 5 bases from J, leaving 10 bases between. CDR1 is LNHDA, CDR2 SQIVND, per germline (reference sequence). This CDR3 is CASSISGRTEAFF. CDR3 sequence (DNA): TGTGCCAGTAGTATCTCCGGGAGGACTGAAGCTTTCTTT.

The chain couples TRBV18 to TRBJ1-4; D is unclear. CDR1 and CDR2 (germline): KGHSH, LQKENI. This CDR3 is built from 15 residues. V shed 6 bases and J shed 1 base, with 12 bases lying between them. CDR3 region: CASSEDQKTNEKLFF. In DNA form, the CDR3 reads TGTGCCAGCTCGGAGGATCAAAAAACTAATGAAAAACTGTTTTTT.

In its sample, this clone was seen a few times. The CDR3, as DNA: TGTGCCAGTGGACAGGGGGCCTACGAGCAGTACTTC. Residues: CASGQGAYEQYF. The genes are TRBV27 and TRBJ2-7, with 10 bases aligning to TRBD1. The CDR3 has 12 residues. The ends lost 9 bases at V and 2 bases at J; junction bases unmatched: 1. Germline V CDR1 and CDR2: MNHEY, SMNVEV (reference sequence).

This chain joins TRBV6-5 and TRBJ1-2, with a possible D match to TRBD1 (6 bases). Germline V lookup: CDR1 MNHEY, CDR2 SVGAGI. This CDR3 comprises 14 residues. V lost 4 bases, J lost 8 bases, and 17 bases lay in between. CDR3 sequence: CASSSPSSGVGYTF. In DNA, the CDR3 is TGTGCCAGCAGTTCCCCCTCATCAGGGGTAGGCTACACCTTC.

This clone was detected only once. V gene TRBV6-5 combines with J gene TRBJ2-3; TRBD1 matches 7 bases. The CDR3 is 14 residues long. V lost 2 bases, J lost 4 bases, and 3 bases stayed unmatched. Germline V gene data show CDR1 as MNHEY and CDR2 as SVGAGI. Written as DNA, the CDR3 is TGTGCCAGCAGTTACCGGCAGGGGGCAGATACGCAGTATTTT. Amino acid sequence: CASSYRQGADTQYF.

This clone is a singleton in its sample. CDR3 bases: TGTGCCAGCAGTGAAGATTTAGCGGGGGCCTACAATGAGCAGTTCTTC. It yields the protein CASSEDLAGAYNEQFF. The V call is TRBV6-1, the J call TRBJ2-1; 9 bases fit TRBD2. With V trimmed by 1 base and J by 2 bases, 3 bases remained unmatched. Germline CDR1 and CDR2: MNHNS and SASEGT. The CDR3 spans 16 residues.

V usage is TRBV5-1 and J usage is TRBJ2-1; 12 bases match TRBD2. Per the germline V gene, CDR1 is SGHRS and CDR2 is YFSETQ. Trimming at V came to 0 bases and at J to 8 bases, leaving 3 bases not matched to a gene. The CDR3 has 15 amino acids. This CDR3 reads CASSLALAGGHEQFF. In DNA form, the CDR3 reads TGCGCCAGCAGCTTGGCCCTAGCGGGAGGGCATGAGCAGTTCTTC.